This T cell receptor (beta chain) came from a study of molecular identifiers for immune sequencing clone quantification. General study points: Spiked-in Jurkat TCR RNA corresponding to one cell was reported as detectable against more than 950,000 naive cells. Naive cells had under 1% of molecules in clones above 20 RNA copies, effectors over 99%.

This CDR3 region has 15 residues. The germline gives CDR1 SEHNR, CDR2 FQNEAQ (reference sequence). V dropped 0 bases and J dropped 4 bases, with 12 bases sitting between them. As concerns this clonotype: The antigen remains unidentified.

Methods described previously were used for bulk TCR libraries, and listed TCR primers were applied. TCRdb reprocessed the PCR reads with MiXCR, giving one entry per CDR3 protein. There are about 640,000 distinct CDR3 sequences in the sample; about 20% occur only once, and 0.85% lies in the top ten. Naive CD8 T cells were sorted as CD8+CD4-CCR7+CD45RA+. The sample comprised naive CD8+ T cells from blood, with Jurkat cell RNA spiked in. Subset specified: FACS-sorted CD8+CD4-CCR7+CD45RA+ naive T cells. The receptor was isolated from a human donor in good health. Some libraries in this study had Jurkat cell RNA spiked in. The chain has TRBV7-9 and TRBJ1-2, with D uncertain. Here the CDR3 reads CASSLAGRTRYGYTF. CDR3 nucleotide sequence: TGTGCCAGCAGCTTAGCAGGCAGGACGCGCTATGGCTACACCTTC.